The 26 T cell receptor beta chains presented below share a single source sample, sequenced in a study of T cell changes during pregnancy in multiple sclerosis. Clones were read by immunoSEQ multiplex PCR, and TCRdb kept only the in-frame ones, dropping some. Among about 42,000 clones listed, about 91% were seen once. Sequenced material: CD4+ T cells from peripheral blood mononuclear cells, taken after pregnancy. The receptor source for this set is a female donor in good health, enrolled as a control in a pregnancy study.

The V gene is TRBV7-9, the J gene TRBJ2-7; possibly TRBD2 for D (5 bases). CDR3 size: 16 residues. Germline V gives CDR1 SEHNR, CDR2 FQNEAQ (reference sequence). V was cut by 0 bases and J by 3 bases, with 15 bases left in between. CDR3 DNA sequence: TGTGCCAGCAGCTTAGCCCGCCCGGACTCCCACTACGAGCAGTACTTC. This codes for CASSLARPDSHYEQYF. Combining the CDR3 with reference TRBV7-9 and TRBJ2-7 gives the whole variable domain DTGVSQNPRHKITKRGQNVTFRCDPISEHNRLYWYRQTLGQGPEFLTYFQNEAQLEKSRLLSDRFSAERPKGSFSTLEIQRTEQGDSAMYLCASSLARPDSHYEQYFGPGTRLTVT.

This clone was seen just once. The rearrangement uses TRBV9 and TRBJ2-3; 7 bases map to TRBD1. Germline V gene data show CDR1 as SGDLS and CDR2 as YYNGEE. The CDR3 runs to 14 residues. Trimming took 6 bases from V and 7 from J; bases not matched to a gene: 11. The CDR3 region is CASTFEQQGNTQYF. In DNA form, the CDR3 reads TGTGCCAGCACCTTCGAGCAACAGGGGAATACGCAGTATTTT.

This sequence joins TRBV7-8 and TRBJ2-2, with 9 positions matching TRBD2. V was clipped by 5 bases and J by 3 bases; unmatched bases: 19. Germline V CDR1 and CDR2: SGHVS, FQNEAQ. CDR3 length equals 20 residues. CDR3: CASSPGAGGPYVKDTGELFF. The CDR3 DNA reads TGTGCCAGCAGCCCCGGGGCGGGAGGGCCGTATGTCAAAGACACCGGGGAGCTGTTTTTT.

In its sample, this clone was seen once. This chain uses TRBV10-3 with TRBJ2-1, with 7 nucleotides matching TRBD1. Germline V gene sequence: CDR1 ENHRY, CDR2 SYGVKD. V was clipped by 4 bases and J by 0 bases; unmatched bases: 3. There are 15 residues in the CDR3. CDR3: CAISVRGPSYNEQFF. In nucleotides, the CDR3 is TGTGCCATCAGTGTTAGGGGGCCCTCCTACAATGAGCAGTTCTTC.

Here the CDR3 DNA reads TGCGCCAGCAGTCGAACTGAGACCGGGGAGCTGTTTTTT. Protein sequence: CASSRTETGELFF. This chain links TRBV5-1 with TRBJ2-2; D unresolved. There are 13 residues in the CDR3. Germline loops: CDR1 SGHRS, CDR2 YFSETQ. V was clipped by 5 bases and J by 5 bases, with 10 bases between them.

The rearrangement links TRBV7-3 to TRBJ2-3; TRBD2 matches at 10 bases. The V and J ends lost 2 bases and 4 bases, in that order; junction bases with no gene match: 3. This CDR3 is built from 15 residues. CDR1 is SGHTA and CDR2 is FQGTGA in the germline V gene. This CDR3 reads CASSLLAGAADTQYF. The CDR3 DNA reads TGTGCCAGCAGCTTACTAGCGGGAGCGGCAGATACGCAGTATTTT.

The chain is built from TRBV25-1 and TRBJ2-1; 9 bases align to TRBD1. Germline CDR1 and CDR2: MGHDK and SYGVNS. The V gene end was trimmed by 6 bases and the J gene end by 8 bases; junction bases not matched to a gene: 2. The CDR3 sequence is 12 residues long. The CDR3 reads CASSGTGYEQFF. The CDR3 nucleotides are TGTGCCAGCAGCGGGACAGGGTATGAGCAGTTCTTC.

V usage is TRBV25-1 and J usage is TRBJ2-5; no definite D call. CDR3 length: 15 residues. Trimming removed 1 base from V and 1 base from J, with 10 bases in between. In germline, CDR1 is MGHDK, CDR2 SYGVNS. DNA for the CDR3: TGTGCCAGCAGTGAATGGCTAGATACCCAAGAGACCCAGTACTTC. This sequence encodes CASSEWLDTQETQYF.

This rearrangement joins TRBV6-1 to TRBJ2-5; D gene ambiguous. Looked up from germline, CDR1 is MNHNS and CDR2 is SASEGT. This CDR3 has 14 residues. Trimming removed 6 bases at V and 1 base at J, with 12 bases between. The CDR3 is CASRIWRGQETQYF. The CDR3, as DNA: TGTGCCAGCAGAATTTGGCGAGGCCAAGAGACCCAGTACTTC.

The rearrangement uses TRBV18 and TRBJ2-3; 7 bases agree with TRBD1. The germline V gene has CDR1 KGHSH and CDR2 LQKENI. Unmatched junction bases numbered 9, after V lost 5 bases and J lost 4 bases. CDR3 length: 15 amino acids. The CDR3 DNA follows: TGTGCCAGCTCAATCGACAGGGATGGTCCAGATACGCAGTATTTT. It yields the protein CASSIDRDGPDTQYF.

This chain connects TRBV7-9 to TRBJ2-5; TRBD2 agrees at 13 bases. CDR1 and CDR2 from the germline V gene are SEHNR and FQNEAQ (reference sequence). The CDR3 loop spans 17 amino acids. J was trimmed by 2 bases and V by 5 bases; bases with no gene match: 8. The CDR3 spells CASSPGTSGEGQETQYF. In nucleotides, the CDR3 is TGTGCCAGCAGCCCCGGGACTAGCGGGGAGGGGCAAGAGACCCAGTACTTC.

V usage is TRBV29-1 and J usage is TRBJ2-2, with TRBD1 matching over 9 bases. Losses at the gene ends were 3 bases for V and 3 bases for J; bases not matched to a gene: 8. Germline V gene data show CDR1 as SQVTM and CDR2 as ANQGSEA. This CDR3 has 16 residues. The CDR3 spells CSVEGQGVLDTGELFF. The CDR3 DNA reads TGCAGCGTTGAGGGACAGGGAGTCCTCGACACCGGGGAGCTGTTTTTT.

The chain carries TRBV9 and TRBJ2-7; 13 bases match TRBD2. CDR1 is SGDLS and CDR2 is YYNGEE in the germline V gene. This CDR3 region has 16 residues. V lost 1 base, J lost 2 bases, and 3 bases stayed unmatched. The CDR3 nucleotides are TGTGCCAGCAGCGTAACTAGCGGGGGGGGGACCTACGAGCAGTACTTC. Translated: CASSVTSGGGTYEQYF. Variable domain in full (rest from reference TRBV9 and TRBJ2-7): DSGVTQTPKHLITATGQRVTLRCSPRSGDLSVYWYQQSLDQGLQFLIQYYNGEERAKGNILERFSAQQFPDLHSELNLSSLELGDSALYFCASSVTSGGGTYEQYFGPGTRLTVT.

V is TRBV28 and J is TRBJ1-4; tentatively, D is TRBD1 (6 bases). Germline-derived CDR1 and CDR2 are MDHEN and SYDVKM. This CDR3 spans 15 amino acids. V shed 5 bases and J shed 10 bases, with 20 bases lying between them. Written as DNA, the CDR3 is TGTGCCAGCAGTCTACCGGGACAAGGGGGTGTAAAACTGTTTTTT. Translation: CASSLPGQGGVKLFF.

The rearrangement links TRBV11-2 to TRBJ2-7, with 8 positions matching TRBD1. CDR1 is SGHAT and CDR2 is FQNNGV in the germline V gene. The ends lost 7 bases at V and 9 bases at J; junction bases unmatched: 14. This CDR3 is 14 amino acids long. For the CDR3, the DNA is TGTGCCAGCACCGAACAGGGGGGAGCTGCGGGGCAGTACTTC. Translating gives CASTEQGGAAGQYF.

This chain's CDR3 is CASSSRGTGVEAKNIQYF. CDR3 in DNA: TGTGCCAGCAGCTCCCGGGGGACAGGCGTGGAGGCCAAAAACATTCAGTACTTC. This rearrangement joins TRBV27 to TRBJ2-4, with TRBD1 matching over 8 bases. This CDR3 is built from 18 residues. V lost 6 bases to trimming and J lost 1 base; unmatched junction nucleotides: 14. Germline CDR1 reads MNHEY; CDR2 reads SMNVEV (reference sequence).

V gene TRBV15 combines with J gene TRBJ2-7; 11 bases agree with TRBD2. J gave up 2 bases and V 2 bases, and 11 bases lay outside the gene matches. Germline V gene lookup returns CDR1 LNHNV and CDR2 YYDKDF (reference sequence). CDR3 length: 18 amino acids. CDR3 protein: CATSRLLSSGGRTYEQYF. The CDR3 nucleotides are TGTGCCACCAGCAGACTTCTGTCTAGCGGGGGGCGTACCTACGAGCAGTACTTC.

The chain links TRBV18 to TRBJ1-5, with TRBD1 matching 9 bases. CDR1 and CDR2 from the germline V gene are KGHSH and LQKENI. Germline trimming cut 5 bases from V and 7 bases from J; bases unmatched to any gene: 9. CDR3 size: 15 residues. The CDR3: CASSISTGGNQPQHF. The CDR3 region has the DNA TGTGCCAGCTCAATATCGACAGGGGGGAACCAGCCCCAGCATTTT.

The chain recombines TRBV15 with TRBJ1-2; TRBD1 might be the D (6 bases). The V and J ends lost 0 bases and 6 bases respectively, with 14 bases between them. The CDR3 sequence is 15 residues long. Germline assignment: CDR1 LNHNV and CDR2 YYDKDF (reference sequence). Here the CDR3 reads CATSRDPGVRNGYTF. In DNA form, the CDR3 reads TGTGCCACCAGCAGAGACCCAGGGGTTCGAAATGGCTACACCTTC.

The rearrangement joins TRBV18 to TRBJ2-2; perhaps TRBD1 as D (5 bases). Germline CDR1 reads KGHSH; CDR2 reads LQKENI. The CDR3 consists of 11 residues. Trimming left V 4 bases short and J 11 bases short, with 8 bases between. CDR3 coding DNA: TGTGCCAGCTCACAGACAGAAGAGCTGTTTTTT. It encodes CASSQTEELFF. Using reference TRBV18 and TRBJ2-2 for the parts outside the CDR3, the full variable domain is NAGVMQNPRHLVRRRGQEARLRCSPMKGHSHVYWYRQLPEEGLKFMVYLQKENIIDESGMPKERFSAEFPKEGPSILRIQQVVRGDSAAYFCASSQTEELFFGEGSRLTVL.

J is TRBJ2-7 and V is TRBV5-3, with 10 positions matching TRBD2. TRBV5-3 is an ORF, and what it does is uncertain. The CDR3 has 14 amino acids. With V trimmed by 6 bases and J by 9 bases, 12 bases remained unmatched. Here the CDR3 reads CARNWASGSLRQYF. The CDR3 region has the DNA TGTGCCAGAAATTGGGCTAGCGGGAGCTTACGGCAGTACTTC.

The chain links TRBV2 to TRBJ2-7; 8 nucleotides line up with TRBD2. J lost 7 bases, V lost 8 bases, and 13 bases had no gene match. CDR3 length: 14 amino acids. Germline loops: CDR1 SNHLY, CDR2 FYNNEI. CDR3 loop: CASGAGTSLYEQYF. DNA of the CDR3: TGTGCCAGCGGAGCCGGGACTAGTTTGTATGAGCAGTACTTC.

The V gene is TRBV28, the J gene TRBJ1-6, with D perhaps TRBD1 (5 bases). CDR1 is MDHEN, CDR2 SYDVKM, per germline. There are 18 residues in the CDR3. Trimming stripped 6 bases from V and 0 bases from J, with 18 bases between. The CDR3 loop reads CASSPEGRASSYNSPLHF. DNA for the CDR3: TGTGCCAGCAGCCCGGAGGGCAGGGCTAGCTCCTATAATTCACCCCTCCACTTT.

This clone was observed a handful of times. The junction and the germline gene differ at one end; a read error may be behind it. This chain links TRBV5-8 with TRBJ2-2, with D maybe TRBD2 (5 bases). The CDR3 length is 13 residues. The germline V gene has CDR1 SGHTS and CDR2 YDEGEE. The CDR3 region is CASSPEGAGEPIF. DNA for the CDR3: TGTGCCAGCAGCCCCGAAGGCGCCGGGGAACCTATTTTT.

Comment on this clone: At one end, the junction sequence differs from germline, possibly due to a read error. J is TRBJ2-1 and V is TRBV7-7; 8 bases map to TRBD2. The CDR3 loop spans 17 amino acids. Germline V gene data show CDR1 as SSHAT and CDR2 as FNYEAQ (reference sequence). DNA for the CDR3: TGTGCTAGCAGCCCACTACAGGGACTAGTTTCTCGCAATGAGCAGTTCTTC. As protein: CASSPLQGLVSRNEQFF.

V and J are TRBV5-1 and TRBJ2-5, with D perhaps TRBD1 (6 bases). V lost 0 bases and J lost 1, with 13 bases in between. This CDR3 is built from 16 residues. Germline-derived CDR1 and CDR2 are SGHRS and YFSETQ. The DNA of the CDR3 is TGCGCCAGCAGCTTGGCCAGAGGGGGTGGCCAAGAGACCCAGTACTTC. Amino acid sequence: CASSLARGGGQETQYF.